What follows are 24 T cell receptor beta chains derived from one specimen sequenced in a study of blood T cells in healthy people across ages. A sample-barcoded 5' primer and a J-beta primer mix were used in a second PCR of about 7 to 12 cycles. TCRdb processed the 5' RACE reads anew with MiXCR; each CDR3 protein has one entry. The sample yields over a million distinct CDR3 sequences, approximately 60% seen once. The sequenced sample consisted of blood. The origin of the receptors is a man aged 18 to 29 in good health.

V gene TRBV29-1 combines with J gene TRBJ2-2; tentatively, D is TRBD2 (6 bases). Trimming left V 7 bases short and J 7 bases short, with 16 bases between. Germline CDR1 is SQVTM and CDR2 is ANQGSEA. This CDR3 region has 13 residues. The CDR3 here is CSAFGDSGGELFF. In nucleotides, the CDR3 is TGCAGCGCCTTTGGGGATAGCGGCGGGGAGCTGTTTTTT.

The J gene is TRBJ2-7, the V gene TRBV6-1, with 10 bases identical to TRBD1. V was pared by 5 bases and J by 0 bases, with 4 bases of the junction left unmatched. The length of the CDR3 is 15 residues. CDR1 MNHNS and CDR2 SASEGT come from the germline V gene. The CDR3 loop reads CASSFGQGVSYEQYF. The CDR3 DNA is TGTGCCAGCAGTTTCGGACAGGGGGTCTCCTACGAGCAGTACTTC.

There are a few counts of this clonotype. The CDR3: CSVDPEASYNEQFF. CDR3 nucleotides: TGCAGCGTTGACCCGGAGGCCTCCTACAATGAGCAGTTCTTC. The chain joins TRBV29-1 to TRBJ2-1; D is perhaps TRBD2 (5 bases). The CDR3 consists of 14 residues. V dropped 3 bases and J dropped 0 bases, with 9 bases sitting between them. CDR1 is SQVTM and CDR2 is ANQGSEA in the germline V gene.

The J gene is TRBJ2-1, the V gene TRBV4-3; 8 nucleotides agree with TRBD1. CDR3 length: 16 amino acids. CDR1 and CDR2 (germline): LGHNA, YSLEER. With 0 bases clipped from V and 8 bases from J, the junction kept 9 bases outside the gene matches. The DNA for the CDR3 is TGCGCCAGCAGCCAAGACGCAGCAGGGGGCGCGGATGAGCAGTTCTTC. It specifies CASSQDAAGGADEQFF.

This clonotype has just a few counts. V is TRBV2 and J is TRBJ2-5; perhaps TRBD2 as D (8 bases). Germline V CDR1 and CDR2: SNHLY, FYNNEI. Trimming removed 6 bases at V and 5 bases at J, with 13 bases between. CDR3 size: 13 residues. The chain's CDR3 is CASRVAGQETQYF. In DNA, the CDR3 is TGTGCCAGCAGGGTAGCGGGACAGGAGACCCAGTACTTC.

This clonotype was counted between two and nine times. The chain joins TRBV20-1 to TRBJ2-7; the D gene is possibly TRBD2 (6 bases). Per the germline V gene, CDR1 is DFQATT and CDR2 is SNEGSKA (reference sequence). This CDR3 comprises 14 residues. The germline V and J ends were trimmed by 0 bases and 5 bases, with 14 bases remaining between them. This CDR3 is CSAREASVYHEQYF. CDR3 sequence (DNA): TGCAGTGCTAGAGAGGCTAGCGTGTACCACGAGCAGTACTTC.

This sequence joins TRBV29-1 and TRBJ2-1, with D perhaps TRBD1 or TRBD2 (5 bases each). Germline V CDR1 and CDR2: SQVTM, ANQGSEA. The CDR3 has 13 amino acids. Trimming took 3 bases from V and 5 from J, leaving 11 bases between them. The chain's CDR3 is CSVERRGDNEQFF. CDR3 bases: TGCAGCGTTGAGAGGAGAGGGGACAATGAGCAGTTCTTC.

CDR3 region: CSVYRGPGNTEAFF. The CDR3 DNA is TGCAGCGTTTACAGGGGGCCAGGGAACACTGAAGCTTTCTTT. The chain combines TRBV29-1 with TRBJ1-1; the match to TRBD1 covers 9 bases. The CDR3 is 14 amino acids. Trimming at V came to 5 bases and at J to 1 base, leaving 5 bases not matched to a gene. Germline CDR1 SQVTM, CDR2 ANQGSEA.

This clonotype was seen a single time. The chain has TRBV12-3 or TRBV12-4 and TRBJ2-5; a possible D gene is TRBD1 (5 bases). CDR3 size: 13 residues. V gave up 9 bases and J gave up 4 bases, with 15 bases separating them. This CDR3 is CASRGVRGETQYF. The CDR3, as DNA: TGTGCCAGTAGGGGCGTGAGAGGAGAGACCCAGTACTTC.

This clonotype has a handful of counts. The chain couples TRBV29-1 to TRBJ2-7; D might be TRBD1 (6 bases). The CDR3 is made up of 12 amino acids. The germline gives CDR1 SQVTM, CDR2 ANQGSEA. V was shortened by 5 bases and J by 1 base, with 9 bases between the two germline ends. Here the CDR3 reads CSVRGQSYEQYF. The CDR3 DNA reads as TGCAGCGTTCGAGGACAGTCCTACGAGCAGTACTTC.

Only a few counts were recorded for this clonotype. The V call is TRBV20-1, the J call TRBJ2-3; a possible D gene is TRBD2 (6 bases). This CDR3 is 15 amino acids long. Germline CDR1 DFQATT, CDR2 SNEGSKA (reference sequence). V was shortened by 3 bases and J by 0 bases, with 13 bases between the two germline ends. The DNA of the CDR3 is TGCAGTGCTAGCGGGGGTCATCCAAGCACAGATACGCAGTATTTT. This sequence encodes CSASGGHPSTDTQYF.

The chain is built from TRBV12-3 or TRBV12-4 and TRBJ2-1; TRBD2 matches at 8 bases. The CDR3 has 15 amino acids. With 8 bases clipped from V and 6 bases from J, the junction kept 12 bases outside the gene matches. CDR3 DNA sequence: TGTGCCAGCCCTCCGGATCCGGGACTAGGCAATGAGCAGTTCTTC. It is translated as CASPPDPGLGNEQFF.

The chain has TRBV4-1 and TRBJ1-6; 9 nucleotides agree with TRBD1. CDR1 is MGHRA, CDR2 YSYEKL, per germline. V trimming: 7 bases; J trimming: 9 bases; junction bases outside the gene matches: 13. The CDR3 is made up of 16 amino acids. CDR3 coding DNA: TGCGCCAGCAACCCGACATGGGACAGGGCTGGTTCACCCCTCCACTTT. It yields the protein CASNPTWDRAGSPLHF.

The CDR3 bases are TGTGCCAGCAGTTTCCTGACAGGGGTAAACTATGGCTACACCTTC. Translation: CASSFLTGVNYGYTF. The chain recombines TRBV12-3 or TRBV12-4 with TRBJ1-2; 8 bases are shared with TRBD1. The V gene end was trimmed by 3 bases and the J gene end by 2 bases; junction bases not matched to a gene: 5. This CDR3 contains 15 residues.

This clonotype was seen more than once but under ten times. The chain uses TRBV6-2 or TRBV6-3 and TRBJ1-1; D perhaps matches TRBD1 (5 bases). V lost 2 bases to trimming and J lost 7 bases, with 8 bases between them. In germline, CDR1 is MNHEY, CDR2 SVGEGT. CDR3 length: 12 amino acids. The CDR3 sequence: CASSYPGVEAFF. In nucleotides, the CDR3 is TGTGCCAGCAGTTACCCGGGGGTTGAAGCTTTCTTT.

The rearrangement uses TRBV6-1 and TRBJ1-2; 9 bases fit TRBD1. The CDR3 is made up of 16 amino acids. Germline V gives CDR1 MNHNS, CDR2 SASEGT. V was pared by 8 bases and J by 2 bases, with 12 bases of the junction left unmatched. CDR3 sequence: CASPPDRGESNYGYTF. In DNA form, the CDR3 reads TGTGCCAGCCCCCCCGACAGGGGGGAATCGAACTATGGCTACACCTTC.

As DNA, the CDR3 is TGCGCCAGCAGCCAGGATCAACTAGCGGGATTGGTTGAGCAGTTCTTC. Residues: CASSQDQLAGLVEQFF. The V and J genes are TRBV4-1 and TRBJ2-1; 10 bases match TRBD2. V dropped 3 bases and J dropped 9; count of bases not matched to a gene: 11. Germline V lookup: CDR1 MGHRA, CDR2 YSYEKL. The CDR3 loop spans 16 amino acids.

There are a few counts of this clonotype. V usage is TRBV7-9 and J usage is TRBJ2-1, with TRBD2 matching over 10 bases. The CDR3 covers 12 residues. Germline CDR1 is SEHNR and CDR2 is FQNEAQ (reference sequence). Losses at the gene ends were 5 bases for V and 12 bases for J; bases not matched to a gene: 4. The CDR3 sequence is CASSPTSGSQFF. CDR3 sequence (DNA): TGTGCCAGCAGCCCGACTAGCGGGTCGCAGTTCTTC.

The V and J genes are TRBV27 and TRBJ2-1; TRBD2 matches 7 bases. V gave up 4 bases and J gave up 10 bases; unmatched junction bases: 7. Per the germline V gene, CDR1 is MNHEY and CDR2 is SMNVEV (reference sequence). The CDR3 is 13 amino acids. In DNA form, the CDR3 reads TGTGCCAGCAGTTCCTATGGGACTACCGAGCAGTTCTTC. Translated, it gives CASSSYGTTEQFF.

The rearrangement links TRBV29-1 to TRBJ2-7, with D possibly matching TRBD1 (6 bases). The ends were cut back, 0 bases at V and 3 bases at J, with 15 bases in the middle. Germline CDR1 SQVTM, CDR2 ANQGSEA. The CDR3 extends over 15 amino acids. The CDR3 DNA sequence: TGCAGCGTTGAAGATCCAGCAGGGGAAGTCTACGAGCAGTACTTC. Protein sequence: CSVEDPAGEVYEQYF.

The chain couples TRBV27 to TRBJ2-1, with 10 nucleotides matching TRBD2. There are 19 residues in the CDR3. The germline V gene has CDR1 MNHEY and CDR2 SMNVEV (reference sequence). Losses at the gene ends were 6 bases for V and 7 bases for J; bases not matched to a gene: 21. Here the CDR3 DNA reads TGTGCCAGCAGCTTCTGCGCGCTATCCGGGACTAGCGAAGGTAATGAGCAGTTCTTC. This gives the protein CASSFCALSGTSEGNEQFF.

This clonotype showed up just once. The V gene is TRBV11-2, the J gene TRBJ1-1; D call uncertain. Germline V gives CDR1 SGHAT, CDR2 FQNNGV. Deletions cut 7 bases from V and 4 bases from J, with 16 bases between. This CDR3 spans 14 amino acids. The CDR3 reads CASTLGNRVTEAFF. The CDR3 DNA reads as TGTGCCAGCACCCTCGGGAACCGAGTCACTGAAGCTTTCTTT.

This chain links TRBV4-1 with TRBJ2-1; 9 bases match TRBD1. Looked up from germline, CDR1 is MGHRA and CDR2 is YSYEKL. V lost 0 bases to trimming and J lost 4 bases; unmatched junction nucleotides: 1. This CDR3 contains 15 residues. The CDR3 loop is CASSQEDRGYNEQFF. The DNA for the CDR3 is TGCGCCAGCAGCCAAGAGGACAGGGGTTACAATGAGCAGTTCTTC.

This chain uses TRBV6-1 with TRBJ1-4, with 8 bases that match TRBD1. Germline V gene data show CDR1 as MNHNS and CDR2 as SASEGT. CDR3 length: 14 amino acids. V dropped 6 bases and J dropped 4; count of bases not matched to a gene: 4. The CDR3 bases are TGTGCCAGCAGATCGGACAGGGTTAATGAAAAACTGTTTTTT. Translated: CASRSDRVNEKLFF.